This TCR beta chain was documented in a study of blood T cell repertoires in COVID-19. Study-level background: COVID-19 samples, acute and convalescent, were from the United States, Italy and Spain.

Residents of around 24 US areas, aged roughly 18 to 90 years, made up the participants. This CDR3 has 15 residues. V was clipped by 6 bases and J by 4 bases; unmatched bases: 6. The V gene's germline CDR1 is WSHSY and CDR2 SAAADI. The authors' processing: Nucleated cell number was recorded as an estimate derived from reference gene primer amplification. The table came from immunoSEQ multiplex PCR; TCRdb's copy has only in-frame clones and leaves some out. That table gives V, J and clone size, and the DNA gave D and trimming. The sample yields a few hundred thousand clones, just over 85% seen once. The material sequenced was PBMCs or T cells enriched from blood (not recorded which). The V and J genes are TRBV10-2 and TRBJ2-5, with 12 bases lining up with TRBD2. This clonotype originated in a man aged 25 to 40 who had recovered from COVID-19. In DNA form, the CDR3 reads TGCGCCAGCAGCCTAGCGGGGGGGTACGTAGAGACCCAGTACTTC. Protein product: CASSLAGGYVETQYF.